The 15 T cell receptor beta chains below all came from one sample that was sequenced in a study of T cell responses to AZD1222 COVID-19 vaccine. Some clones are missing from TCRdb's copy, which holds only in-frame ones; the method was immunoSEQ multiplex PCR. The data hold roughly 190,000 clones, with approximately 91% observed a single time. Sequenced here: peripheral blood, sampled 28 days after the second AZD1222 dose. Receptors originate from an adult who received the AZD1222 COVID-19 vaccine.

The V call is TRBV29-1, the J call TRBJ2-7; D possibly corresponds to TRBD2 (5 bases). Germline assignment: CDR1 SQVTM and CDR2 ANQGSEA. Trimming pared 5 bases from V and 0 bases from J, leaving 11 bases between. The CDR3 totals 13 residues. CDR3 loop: CSVQGRASYEQYF. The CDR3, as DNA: TGCAGCGTTCAAGGGCGGGCCTCCTACGAGCAGTACTTC.

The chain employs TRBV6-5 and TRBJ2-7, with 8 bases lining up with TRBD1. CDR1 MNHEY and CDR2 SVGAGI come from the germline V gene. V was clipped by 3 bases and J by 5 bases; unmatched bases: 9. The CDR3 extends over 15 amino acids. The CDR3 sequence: CASSYLGQGADEQYF. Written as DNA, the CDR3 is TGTGCCAGCAGTTATTTGGGCCAGGGGGCCGACGAGCAGTACTTC.

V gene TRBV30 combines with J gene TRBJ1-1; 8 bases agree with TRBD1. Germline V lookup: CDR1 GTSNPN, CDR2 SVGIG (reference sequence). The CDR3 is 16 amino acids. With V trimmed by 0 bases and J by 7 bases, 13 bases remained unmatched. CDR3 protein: CAWSVPRTGRGVEAFF. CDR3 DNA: TGTGCCTGGAGTGTACCCCGGACAGGGCGAGGAGTTGAAGCTTTCTTT. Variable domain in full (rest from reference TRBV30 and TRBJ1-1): SQTIHQWPATLVQPVGSPLSLECTVEGTSNPNLYWYRQAAGRGLQLLFYSVGIGQISSEVPQNLSASRPQDRQFILSSKKLLLSDSGFYLCAWSVPRTGRGVEAFFGQGTRLTVV.

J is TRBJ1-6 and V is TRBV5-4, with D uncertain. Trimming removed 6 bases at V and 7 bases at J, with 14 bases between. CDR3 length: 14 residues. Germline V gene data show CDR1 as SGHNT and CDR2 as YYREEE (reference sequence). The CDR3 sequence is CASTFGARNSPLHF. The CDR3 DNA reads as TGTGCCAGCACCTTTGGAGCGCGGAATTCACCCCTCCACTTT.

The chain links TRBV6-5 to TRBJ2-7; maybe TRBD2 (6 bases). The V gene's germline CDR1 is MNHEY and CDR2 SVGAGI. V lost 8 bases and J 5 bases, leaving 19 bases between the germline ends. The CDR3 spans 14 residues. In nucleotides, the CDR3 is TGTGCCAGCTCCCCCTGGAGGGAGAGGAACGAGCAGTACTTC. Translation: CASSPWRERNEQYF.

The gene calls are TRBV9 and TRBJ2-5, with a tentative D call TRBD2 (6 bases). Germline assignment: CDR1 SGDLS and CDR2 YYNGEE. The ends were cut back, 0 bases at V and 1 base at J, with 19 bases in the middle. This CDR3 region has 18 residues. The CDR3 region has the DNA TGTGCCAGCAGCGTAGGTAGGGGAGGACTAACTTCCCAAGAGACCCAGTACTTC. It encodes CASSVGRGGLTSQETQYF. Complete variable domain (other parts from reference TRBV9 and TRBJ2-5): DSGVTQTPKHLITATGQRVTLRCSPRSGDLSVYWYQQSLDQGLQFLIQYYNGEERAKGNILERFSAQQFPDLHSELNLSSLELGDSALYFCASSVGRGGLTSQETQYFGPGTRLLVL.

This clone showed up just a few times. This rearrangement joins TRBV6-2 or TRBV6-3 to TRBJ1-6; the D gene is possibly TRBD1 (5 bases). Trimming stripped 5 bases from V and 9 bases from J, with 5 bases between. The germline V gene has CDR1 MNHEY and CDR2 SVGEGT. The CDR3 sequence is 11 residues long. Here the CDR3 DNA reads TGTGCCAGCAGTCAGGGTTCACCCCTCCACTTT. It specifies CASSQGSPLHF.

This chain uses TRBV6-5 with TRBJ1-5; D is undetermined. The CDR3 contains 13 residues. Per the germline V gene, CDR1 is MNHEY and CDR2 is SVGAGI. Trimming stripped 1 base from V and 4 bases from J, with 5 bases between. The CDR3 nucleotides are TGTGCCAGCAGTTACTTGGGTAATCAGCCCCAGCATTTT. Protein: CASSYLGNQPQHF.

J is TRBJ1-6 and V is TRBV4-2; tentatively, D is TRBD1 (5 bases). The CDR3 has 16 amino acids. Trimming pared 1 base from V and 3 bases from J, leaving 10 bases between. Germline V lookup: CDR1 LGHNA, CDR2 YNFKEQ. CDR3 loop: CASSQAQGRYNSPLHF. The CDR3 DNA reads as TGTGCCAGCAGCCAAGCCCAGGGACGCTATAATTCACCCCTCCACTTT.

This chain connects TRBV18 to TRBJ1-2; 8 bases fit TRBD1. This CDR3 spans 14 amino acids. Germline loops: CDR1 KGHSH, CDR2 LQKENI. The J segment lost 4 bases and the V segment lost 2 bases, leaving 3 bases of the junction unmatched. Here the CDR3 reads CASSPAGGVYGYTF. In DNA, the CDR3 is TGTGCCAGCTCACCAGCAGGGGGCGTCTATGGCTACACCTTC.

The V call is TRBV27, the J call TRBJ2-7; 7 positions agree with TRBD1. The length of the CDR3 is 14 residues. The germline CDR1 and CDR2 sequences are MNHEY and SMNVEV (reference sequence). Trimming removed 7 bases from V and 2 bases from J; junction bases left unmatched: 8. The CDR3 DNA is TGTGCCAGCAAGATCGGGACAGCTACCTACGAGCAGTACTTC. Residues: CASKIGTATYEQYF.

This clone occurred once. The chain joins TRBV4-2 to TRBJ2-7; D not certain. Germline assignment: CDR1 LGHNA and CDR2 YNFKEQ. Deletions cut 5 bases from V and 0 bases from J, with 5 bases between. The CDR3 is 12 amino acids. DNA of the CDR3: TGTGCCAGCAGCGACGACTCCTACGAGCAGTACTTC. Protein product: CASSDDSYEQYF.

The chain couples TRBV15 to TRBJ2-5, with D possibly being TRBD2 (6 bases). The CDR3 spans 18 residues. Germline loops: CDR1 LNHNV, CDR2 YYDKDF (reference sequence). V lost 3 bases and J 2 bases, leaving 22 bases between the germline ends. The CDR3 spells CATSRARPQGGNQETQYF. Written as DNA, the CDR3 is TGTGCCACCAGCAGGGCCAGGCCGCAGGGCGGGAATCAAGAGACCCAGTACTTC.

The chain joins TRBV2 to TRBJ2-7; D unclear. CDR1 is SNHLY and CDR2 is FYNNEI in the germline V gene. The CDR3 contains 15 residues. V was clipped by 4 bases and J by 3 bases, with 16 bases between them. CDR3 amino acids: CASSGSGPGSYEQYF. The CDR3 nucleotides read TGTGCCAGCAGTGGGAGTGGGCCGGGTAGCTACGAGCAGTACTTC.

The CDR3 sequence: CASSSVQSRSPLHF. CDR3 sequence (DNA): TGTGCCAGCAGTTCTGTCCAGTCGCGATCACCCCTCCACTTT. The chain carries TRBV27 and TRBJ1-6; D ambiguous. Germline-derived CDR1 and CDR2 are MNHEY and SMNVEV (reference sequence). V was shortened by 4 bases and J by 10 bases, with 14 bases between the two germline ends. The length of the CDR3 is 14 residues.